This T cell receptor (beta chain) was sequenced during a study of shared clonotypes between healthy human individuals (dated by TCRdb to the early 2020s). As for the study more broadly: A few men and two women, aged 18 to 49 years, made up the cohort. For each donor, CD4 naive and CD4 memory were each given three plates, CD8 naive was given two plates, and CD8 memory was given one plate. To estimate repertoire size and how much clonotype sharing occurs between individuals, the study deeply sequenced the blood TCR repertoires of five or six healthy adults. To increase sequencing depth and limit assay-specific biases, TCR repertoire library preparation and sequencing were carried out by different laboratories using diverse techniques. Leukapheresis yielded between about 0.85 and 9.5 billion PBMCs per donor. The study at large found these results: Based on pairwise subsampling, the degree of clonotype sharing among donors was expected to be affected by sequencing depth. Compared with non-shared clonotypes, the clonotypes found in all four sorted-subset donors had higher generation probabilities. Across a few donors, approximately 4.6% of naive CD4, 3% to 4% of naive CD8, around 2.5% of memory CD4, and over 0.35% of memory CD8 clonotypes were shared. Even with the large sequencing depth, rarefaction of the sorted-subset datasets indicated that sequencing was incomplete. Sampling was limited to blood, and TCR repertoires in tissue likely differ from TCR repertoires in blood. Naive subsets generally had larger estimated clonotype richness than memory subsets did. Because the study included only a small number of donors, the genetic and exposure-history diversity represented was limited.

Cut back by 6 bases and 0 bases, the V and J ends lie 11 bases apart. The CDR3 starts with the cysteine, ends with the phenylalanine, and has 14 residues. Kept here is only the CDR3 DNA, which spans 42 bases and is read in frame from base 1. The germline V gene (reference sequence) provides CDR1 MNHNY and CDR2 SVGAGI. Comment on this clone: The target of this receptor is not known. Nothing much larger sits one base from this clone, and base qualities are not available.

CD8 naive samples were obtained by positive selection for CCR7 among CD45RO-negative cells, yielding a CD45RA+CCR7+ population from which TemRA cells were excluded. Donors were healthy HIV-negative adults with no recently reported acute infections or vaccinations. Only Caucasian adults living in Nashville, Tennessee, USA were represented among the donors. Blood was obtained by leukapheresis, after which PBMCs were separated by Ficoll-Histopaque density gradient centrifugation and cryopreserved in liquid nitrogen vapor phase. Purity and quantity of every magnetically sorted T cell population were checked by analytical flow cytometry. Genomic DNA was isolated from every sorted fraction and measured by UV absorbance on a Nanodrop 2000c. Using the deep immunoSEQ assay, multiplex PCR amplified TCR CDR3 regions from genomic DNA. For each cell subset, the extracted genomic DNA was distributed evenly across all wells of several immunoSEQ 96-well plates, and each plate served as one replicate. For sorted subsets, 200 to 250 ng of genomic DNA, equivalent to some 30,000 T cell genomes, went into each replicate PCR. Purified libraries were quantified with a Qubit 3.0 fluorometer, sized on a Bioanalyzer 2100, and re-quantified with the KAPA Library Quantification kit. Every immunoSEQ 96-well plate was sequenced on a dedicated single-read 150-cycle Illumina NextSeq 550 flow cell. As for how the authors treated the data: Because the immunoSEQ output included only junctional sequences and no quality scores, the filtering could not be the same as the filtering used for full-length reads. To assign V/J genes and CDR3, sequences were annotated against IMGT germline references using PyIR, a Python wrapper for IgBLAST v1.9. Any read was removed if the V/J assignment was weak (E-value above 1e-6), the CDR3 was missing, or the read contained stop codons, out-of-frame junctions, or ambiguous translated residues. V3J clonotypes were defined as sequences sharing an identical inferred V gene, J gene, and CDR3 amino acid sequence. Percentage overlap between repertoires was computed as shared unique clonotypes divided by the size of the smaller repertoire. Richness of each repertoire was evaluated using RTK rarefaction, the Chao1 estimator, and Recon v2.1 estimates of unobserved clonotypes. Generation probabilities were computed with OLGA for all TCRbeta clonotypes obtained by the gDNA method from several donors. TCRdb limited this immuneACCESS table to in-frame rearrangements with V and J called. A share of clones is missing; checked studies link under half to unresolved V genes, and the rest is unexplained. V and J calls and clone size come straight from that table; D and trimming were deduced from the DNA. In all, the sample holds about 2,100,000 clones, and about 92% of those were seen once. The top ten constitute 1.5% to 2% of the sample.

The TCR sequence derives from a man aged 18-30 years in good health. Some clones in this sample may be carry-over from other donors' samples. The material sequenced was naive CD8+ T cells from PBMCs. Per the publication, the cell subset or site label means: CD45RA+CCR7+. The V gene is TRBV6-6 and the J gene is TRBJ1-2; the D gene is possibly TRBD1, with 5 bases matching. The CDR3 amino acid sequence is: CASSSGLANYGYTF. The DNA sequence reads TGTGCCAGCAGCTCGGGGCTAGCTAACTATGGCTACACCTTC.